One sample yielded the 30 T cell receptor beta chains listed below, sequenced in a study of blood T cell repertoires in COVID-19. The assay was immunoSEQ multiplex PCR, and TCRdb's table has in-frame clones only and misses some. This sample has tens of thousands of clones, with around 76% found just once. What was sequenced was peripheral blood. These receptor sequences come from a man aged 70 or older with active or convalescent COVID-19.

V is TRBV1 and J is TRBJ2-5; the D call in the table, TRBD2, was not verified against the DNA. TRBV1 is classified as a pseudogene. The CDR3 has 16 residues. As DNA, the CDR3 is TGCACCCGGGTTGGGGAGATCCCACCTCCACCAGAGACCCAGTACTTC. Protein: CTRVGEIPPPPETQYF.

This clone has a handful of counts. The chain employs TRBV30 and TRBJ2-7, with D possibly matching TRBD1 (6 bases). Germline values: CDR1 GTSNPN, CDR2 SVGIG (reference sequence). This CDR3 is built from 14 residues. V was pared by 3 bases and J by 2 bases, with 14 bases between. CDR3: CAWSQGTATYEQYF. CDR3 nucleotide sequence: TGTGCCTGGAGCCAGGGGACCGCTACCTACGAGCAGTACTTC.

The genes are TRBV7-9 and TRBJ1-2; D is ambiguous. The ends were cut back, 1 base at V and 10 bases at J, with 10 bases in the middle. This CDR3 has 12 residues. Looked up from germline, CDR1 is SEHNR and CDR2 is FQNEAQ (reference sequence). CDR3 coding DNA: TGTGCCAGCAGCTTAGGGGTTGACAACTACACCTTC. The encoded protein is CASSLGVDNYTF.

The chain joins TRBV6-5 to TRBJ2-3; 10 nucleotides align to TRBD2. The CDR3 extends over 15 amino acids. V gave up 6 bases and J gave up 2 bases; unmatched junction bases: 5. Germline V CDR1 and CDR2: MNHEY, SVGAGI. CDR3 DNA sequence: TGTGCCAGCAGGGTAACTAGCGGGGTCACAGATACGCAGTATTTT. This translates into CASRVTSGVTDTQYF.

The V call is TRBV6-5, the J call TRBJ1-5; TRBD1 matches 7 bases. Germline CDR1 and CDR2: MNHEY and SVGAGI. The CDR3 spans 13 residues. Unmatched junction bases numbered 3, after V lost 6 bases and J lost 4 bases. The CDR3 bases are TGTGCCAGCAGAGGGACAGTGAATCAGCCCCAGCATTTT. Translating gives CASRGTVNQPQHF.

The V and J genes are TRBV28 and TRBJ1-2; 8 nucleotides match TRBD1. V shed 2 bases and J 4 bases; nucleotides not matched to a gene: 6. CDR1 is MDHEN and CDR2 is SYDVKM in the germline V gene. This CDR3 spans 15 amino acids. CDR3 in amino acids: CASSLQGADLYGYTF. Written as DNA, the CDR3 is TGTGCCAGCAGTTTACAGGGGGCAGACCTCTATGGCTACACCTTC.

This clone was seen just once. The V and J genes are TRBV5-1 and TRBJ2-2; 10 bases line up with TRBD1. Trimming removed 6 bases from V and 7 bases from J; junction bases left unmatched: 6. This CDR3 is 14 amino acids long. Per germline, CDR1 SGHRS and CDR2 YFSETQ. CDR3 protein: CASKGQGLSGELFF. The CDR3 coding sequence is TGCGCCAGCAAGGGACAGGGGTTAAGCGGGGAGCTGTTTTTT.

This clone turned up a few times. The chain has TRBV9 and TRBJ2-3; D ambiguous. The length of the CDR3 is 15 residues. Trimming took 0 bases from V and 0 from J, leaving 8 bases between them. Germline V lookup: CDR1 SGDLS, CDR2 YYNGEE. DNA of the CDR3: TGTGCCAGCAGCGTAGGAGGCGAAAGCACAGATACGCAGTATTTT. This gives the protein CASSVGGESTDTQYF. Full variable domain (outside the CDR3, taken from reference TRBV9 and TRBJ2-3): DSGVTQTPKHLITATGQRVTLRCSPRSGDLSVYWYQQSLDQGLQFLIQYYNGEERAKGNILERFSAQQFPDLHSELNLSSLELGDSALYFCASSVGGESTDTQYFGPGTRLTVL.

The chain is built from TRBV28 and TRBJ2-3, with TRBD1 matching 10 bases. Germline V gene sequence: CDR1 MDHEN, CDR2 SYDVKM. J lost 7 bases, V lost 6 bases, and 13 bases had no gene match. This CDR3 region has 16 residues. The CDR3 loop is CASSPATGGARNTQYF. CDR3 bases: TGTGCCAGCAGCCCCGCGACAGGGGGCGCGAGAAATACGCAGTATTTT.

The CDR3, as DNA: TGCGCCAGCAGCTTGGCCGGGGAGGGAGTGAATGAGCAGTTCTTC. Its translation: CASSLAGEGVNEQFF. The chain carries TRBV5-1 and TRBJ2-1, with TRBD2 matching 7 bases. CDR1 and CDR2 (germline): SGHRS, YFSETQ. The CDR3 consists of 15 residues. Trimming cost V 0 bases and J 7 bases; bases outside gene matches: 7.

This clone has only a few counts. This rearrangement joins TRBV6-4 to TRBJ1-2; D not certain. Deletions cut 10 bases from V and 4 bases from J, with 16 bases between. The CDR3 totals 13 residues. Germline loops: CDR1 MRHNA, CDR2 SNTAGT. The CDR3 DNA is TGTGCCACGATCCAAAGAGCTCGCTATGGCTACACCTTC. Translating it yields CATIQRARYGYTF.

With respect to this clone: The same CDR3 is also encoded by other DNA sequences in this sample. The chain is built from TRBV5-4 and TRBJ1-1, with D perhaps TRBD1 (5 bases). Germline V lookup: CDR1 SGHNT, CDR2 YYREEE (reference sequence). V was pared by 2 bases and J by 3 bases, with 8 bases between. CDR3 length equals 13 residues. The CDR3 region is CASSFGGDTEAFF. For the CDR3, the DNA is TGTGCCAGCAGCTTTGGAGGGGACACTGAAGCTTTCTTT.

The chain couples TRBV7-3 to TRBJ1-4; the match to TRBD1 covers 9 bases. Losses at the gene ends were 4 bases for V and 2 bases for J; bases not matched to a gene: 17. Germline CDR1 and CDR2: SGHTA and FQGTGA. The length of the CDR3 is 20 residues. The CDR3 bases are TGTGCCAGCAGCTCCACCTACAGGGGGCGATTTCCTCCCACTAATGAAAAACTGTTTTTT. The encoded protein is CASSSTYRGRFPPTNEKLFF.

This clone was observed a single time. This rearrangement joins TRBV28 to TRBJ1-6; D may be TRBD1 (5 bases). The V gene's germline CDR1 is MDHEN and CDR2 SYDVKM. With 5 bases removed from V and 10 bases from J, the gap between germline ends came to 18 bases. CDR3 length: 15 residues. As DNA, the CDR3 is TGTGCCAGCAGTCCCGCGGGGCTCGTAAGGTCACCCCTCCACTTT. As protein: CASSPAGLVRSPLHF.

This clone has only one observation. The V call is TRBV5-5, the J call TRBJ2-5, with D possibly matching TRBD1 (5 bases). This CDR3 region has 13 residues. Trimming pared 3 bases from V and 2 bases from J, leaving 8 bases between. CDR1 and CDR2 (germline): SGHKS, YYEKEE (reference sequence). The chain's CDR3 is CASSSWTQETQYF. CDR3 bases: TGTGCCAGCAGCTCCTGGACACAAGAGACCCAGTACTTC.

V gene TRBV7-9 combines with J gene TRBJ2-1; TRBD1 aligns across 7 bases. The J segment lost 7 bases and the V segment lost 3 bases, leaving 3 bases of the junction unmatched. The germline CDR1 and CDR2 sequences are SEHNR and FQNEAQ (reference sequence). The CDR3 totals 13 residues. The CDR3 DNA reads as TGTGCCAGCAGCTTTGAGGGGGCAAATGAGCAGTTCTTC. Its translation: CASSFEGANEQFF.

The V gene is TRBV24-1, the J gene TRBJ2-5, with 7 bases aligning to TRBD1. The V segment lost 6 bases and the J segment 4 bases; nucleotides outside the gene matches: 4. The V gene's germline CDR1 is KGHDR and CDR2 SFDVKD. The CDR3 loop spans 13 amino acids. In nucleotides, the CDR3 is TGTGCCACCAGTCCGGGACAGCGAGAGACCCAGTACTTC. Its protein is CATSPGQRETQYF.

The rearrangement uses TRBV5-5 and TRBJ2-3; no clear D gene. Germline CDR1 SGHKS, CDR2 YYEKEE (reference sequence). The CDR3 consists of 15 residues. V was cut by 0 bases and J by 5 bases, with 13 bases left in between. The CDR3, as DNA: TGTGCCAGCAGCTTGGCCCGGCTTGACAAAGATACGCAGTATTTT. Translation gives CASSLARLDKDTQYF.

This chain joins TRBV6-5 and TRBJ1-2; D remains ambiguous. Trimming stripped 4 bases from V and 8 bases from J, with 14 bases between. The germline V gene has CDR1 MNHEY and CDR2 SVGAGI. The CDR3 spans 13 residues. CDR3 DNA sequence: TGTGCCAGCAGTTCCGAGGGAAAGGAGGGCTACACCTTC. Its translation is CASSSEGKEGYTF.

V gene TRBV15 combines with J gene TRBJ2-1, with D perhaps matching TRBD1 (5 bases). The germline V gene has CDR1 LNHNV and CDR2 YYDKDF (reference sequence). The CDR3 loop spans 17 amino acids. Trimming left V 1 base short and J 1 base short, with 14 bases between. The CDR3 loop is CATSRGGQSRSYNEQFF. The CDR3 DNA reads as TGTGCCACCAGCAGAGGGGGCCAGTCCCGATCCTACAATGAGCAGTTCTTC.

The chain recombines TRBV25-1 with TRBJ2-5, with TRBD1 as a possible D gene (6 bases). The CDR3 is made up of 14 amino acids. The V and J ends lost 8 bases and 5 bases respectively, with 18 bases between them. Germline lookup yields CDR1 MGHDK and CDR2 SYGVNS. The CDR3 nucleotides read TGTGCCAGCCTCCAACCCGGGACAACGGAGACCCAGTACTTC. Amino acid sequence: CASLQPGTTETQYF.

Only a few counts were recorded for this clone. The chain recombines TRBV7-9 with TRBJ1-6, with 8 bases lining up with TRBD1. This CDR3 spans 15 amino acids. CDR1 is SEHNR and CDR2 is FQNEAQ in the germline V gene (reference sequence). J was trimmed by 11 bases and V by 5 bases; bases with no gene match: 11. CDR3 in amino acids: CASSVAGGAITPLHF. The CDR3, as DNA: TGTGCCAGCAGCGTTGCAGGGGGCGCGATAACACCCCTCCACTTT.

The V call is TRBV5-4, the J call TRBJ1-1; the D is unclear. Germline CDR1 is SGHNT and CDR2 is YYREEE (reference sequence). Trimming took off 3 bases at V and 1 base at J, with 10 bases between the two ends. The CDR3 sequence is 14 residues long. The CDR3 reads CASSSLRGNTEAFF. In DNA, the CDR3 is TGTGCCAGCAGCTCCCTCCGGGGGAACACTGAAGCTTTCTTT.

V usage is TRBV19 and J usage is TRBJ1-1, with TRBD1 matching over 7 bases. Germline loops: CDR1 LNHDA, CDR2 SQIVND (reference sequence). The ends lost 5 bases at V and 6 bases at J; junction bases unmatched: 15. The CDR3 length is 16 residues. This CDR3 reads CASSARTGTAGPEAFF. CDR3 nucleotide sequence: TGTGCCAGTAGTGCCCGAACCGGGACAGCGGGCCCTGAAGCTTTCTTT.

This clone was counted only a few times. The CDR3 DNA reads as TGTGCCAGCAGTTTCTCCAGCGGGGTTGCGAACTACGAGCAGTACTTC. The encoded protein is CASSFSSGVANYEQYF. The chain has TRBV28 and TRBJ2-7; 7 nucleotides line up with TRBD2. The V gene end was trimmed by 3 bases and the J gene end by 3 bases; junction bases not matched to a gene: 11. The CDR3 covers 16 residues. Germline V gene lookup returns CDR1 MDHEN and CDR2 SYDVKM.

The V gene is TRBV2, the J gene TRBJ2-5; TRBD2 is a possible D gene (7 bases). Germline values: CDR1 SNHLY, CDR2 FYNNEI. The V end lost 10 bases, the J end lost 5 bases, and 17 bases lay between the germline ends. This CDR3 comprises 13 residues. The CDR3 DNA sequence: TGTGCCATCGCAAGGGGGGGTTGGGAGACCCAGTACTTC. Its translation: CAIARGGWETQYF.

This clone showed up just once. The chain employs TRBV9 and TRBJ2-7, with 8 bases aligning to TRBD1. The CDR3 spans 17 residues. Germline CDR1 SGDLS, CDR2 YYNGEE. Trimming took 2 bases from V and 4 from J; bases not matched to a gene: 14. CDR3 region: CASSVIWDRLFSYEQYF. DNA of the CDR3: TGTGCCAGCAGCGTGATATGGGACAGGTTGTTCTCATACGAGCAGTACTTC.

The V gene is TRBV28, the J gene TRBJ1-6; D unresolved. CDR1 and CDR2 (germline): MDHEN, SYDVKM. CDR3 length: 16 residues. V lost 10 bases and J lost 5, with 21 bases in between. In DNA, the CDR3 is TGTGCCACTCACTTTACCCCCTGGGAGGATAATTCACCCCTCCACTTT. Translation: CATHFTPWEDNSPLHF.

The CDR3 coding sequence is TGTGCCAGCAGCCAAGTCGGACTAGCGGGGGGGATCGATACGCAGTATTTT. Encoded protein: CASSQVGLAGGIDTQYF. The chain carries TRBV4-2 and TRBJ2-3; 15 nucleotides align to TRBD2. The CDR3 has 17 amino acids. J was trimmed by 6 bases and V by 1 base; bases with no gene match: 5. Germline CDR1 and CDR2: LGHNA and YNFKEQ.

The rearrangement uses TRBV3-1 (or the pseudogene TRBV3-2) and TRBJ2-3; 8 bases align to TRBD2. The CDR3 totals 15 residues. Germline CDR1 and CDR2: LGHDT and YNNKEL (reference sequence). The V segment lost 0 bases and the J segment 6 bases; nucleotides outside the gene matches: 5. The CDR3 region has the DNA TGTGCCAGCAGCCAAGATGCACTAGCGGTGGATACGCAGTATTTT. Translated: CASSQDALAVDTQYF.